The next 13 T cell receptor beta chains were all read from a single sample in a study of neurological immune-mediated disorders. Using its own MiXCR run on the 5' RACE reads, TCRdb lists one record per CDR3 protein. The table records 36,000 or so distinct CDR3 sequences, 10% to 13% of them present only once. Sequencing used PBMCs. The receptors stem from a woman in her 30s with HTLV-1-associated myelopathy (HAM/TSP).

This clonotype ranks as medium-sized. The CDR3: CSARDLVGTSSYEQYF. The CDR3, as DNA: TGCAGTGCTAGAGACCTAGTTGGGACAAGCTCCTACGAGCAGTACTTC. The rearrangement links TRBV20-1 to TRBJ2-7; possible D gene TRBD1, 6 bases. Germline loops: CDR1 DFQATT, CDR2 SNEGSKA (reference sequence). The V end was cut by 0 bases, the J end by 0 bases, with 15 bases between. The CDR3 sequence is 16 residues long.

This clonotype was picked up many times. This chain links TRBV20-1 with TRBJ2-1; 9 nucleotides match TRBD1. After removal of 3 bases from V and 7 bases from J, the junction contained 7 bases not matched to a gene. The CDR3 spans 14 residues. Germline assignment: CDR1 DFQATT and CDR2 SNEGSKA (reference sequence). CDR3 protein: CSARNPGQGNEQFF. In DNA, the CDR3 is TGCAGTGCTAGGAACCCGGGACAGGGTAATGAGCAGTTCTTC.

This clonotype was found many times. This chain connects TRBV25-1 to TRBJ1-2; TRBD1 might be the D (5 bases). The length of the CDR3 is 14 residues. The V gene lost 0 bases and the J gene lost 5 bases, with 10 bases spanning the gap. Germline loops: CDR1 MGHDK, CDR2 SYGVNS. The CDR3 loop reads CASSEYGGIYGYTF. CDR3 bases: TGTGCCAGCAGTGAATACGGGGGAATATATGGCTACACCTTC.

This clonotype was found many times. This chain joins TRBV12-3 or TRBV12-4 and TRBJ2-1; 10 positions match TRBD2. This CDR3 is 15 amino acids long. V was pared by 4 bases and J by 4 bases, with 4 bases of the junction left unmatched. The CDR3 sequence: CASSSSGGVYNEQFF. CDR3 coding DNA: TGTGCCAGCAGTTCTAGCGGGGGCGTTTACAATGAGCAGTTCTTC.

This clonotype was seen many times. The chain has TRBV7-2 and TRBJ1-1, with TRBD1 identical over 7 bases. The ends lost 1 base at V and 4 bases at J; junction bases unmatched: 6. This CDR3 region has 15 residues. The V gene's germline CDR1 is SGHTA and CDR2 FQGNSA. CDR3 nucleotide sequence: TGTGCCAGCAGCTTAGGAGACAGGGTTTCCACTGAAGCTTTCTTT. Amino acids: CASSLGDRVSTEAFF.

This clonotype showed up many times. The V gene is TRBV5-1, the J gene TRBJ1-4, with TRBD1 identical over 7 bases. V shed 4 bases and J 8 bases; nucleotides not matched to a gene: 11. The CDR3 spans 15 residues. Germline CDR1 is SGHRS and CDR2 is YFSETQ. For the CDR3, the DNA is TGCGCCAGCAGCCCAGAACAGGGGTTTCGAGAAAAACTGTTTTTT. This codes for CASSPEQGFREKLFF.

This clonotype was seen ten or more times. This chain uses TRBV7-8 with TRBJ2-3; 7 positions agree with TRBD2. The CDR3 sequence is 16 residues long. The V gene end was trimmed by 1 base and the J gene end by 4 bases; junction bases not matched to a gene: 8. Germline CDR1 SGHVS, CDR2 FQNEAQ. CDR3 amino acids: CASSLVRRGKADTQYF. As DNA, the CDR3 is TGTGCCAGCAGCTTAGTTAGGCGGGGGAAGGCAGATACGCAGTATTTT.

Judged by abundance, this clonotype is medium-sized. The chain uses TRBV7-9 and TRBJ2-1; 9 positions agree with TRBD1. Germline lookup yields CDR1 SEHNR and CDR2 FQNEAQ (reference sequence). After removal of 5 bases from V and 7 bases from J, the junction contained 9 bases not matched to a gene. This CDR3 comprises 15 residues. The CDR3 here is CASSQRDRVGNEQFF. CDR3 bases: TGTGCCAGCAGCCAACGGGACAGGGTGGGAAATGAGCAGTTCTTC.

Many counts were recorded for this clonotype. The chain employs TRBV6-5 and TRBJ2-7; TRBD1 or TRBD2 may be the D gene (5 bases each). V was clipped by 6 bases and J by 7 bases, with 28 bases between them. Per the germline V gene, CDR1 is MNHEY and CDR2 is SVGAGI. This CDR3 has 17 amino acids. CDR3 protein: CASREQGSGTRHREQYF. CDR3 coding DNA: TGTGCCAGCAGAGAACAAGGATCCGGGACCCGACACCGGGAGCAGTACTTC.

The sample holds many counts of this clonotype. The chain couples TRBV18 to TRBJ2-1; D tentatively fits TRBD1 or TRBD2 (5 bases each). The germline V gene has CDR1 KGHSH and CDR2 LQKENI. V was pared by 4 bases and J by 7 bases, with 14 bases between. The CDR3 is 14 amino acids. The CDR3 DNA sequence: TGTGCCAGCTCACTAAACCCGGGACCAAATGAGCAGTTCTTC. The encoded protein is CASSLNPGPNEQFF.

This clonotype occurred many times. The chain combines TRBV20-1 with TRBJ1-2; unclear D gene. Trimming cost V 3 bases and J 2 bases, with 13 bases left between them. This CDR3 has 14 amino acids. The germline gives CDR1 DFQATT, CDR2 SNEGSKA (reference sequence). CDR3 in DNA: TGCAGTGCTAGGTGGGCGAAACCCAACTATGGCTACACCTTC. This sequence encodes CSARWAKPNYGYTF.

This clonotype was picked up a small number of times. The rearrangement joins TRBV4-2 to TRBJ1-1; D ambiguous. The CDR3 is 13 amino acids. The V end was cut by 8 bases, the J end by 2 bases, with 12 bases between. Looked up from germline, CDR1 is LGHNA and CDR2 is YNFKEQ. CDR3 DNA: TGTGCCAGCCGACCACAGACAAACACTGAAGCTTTCTTT. Translation gives CASRPQTNTEAFF.

The table lists this clonotype with many counts. This chain links TRBV6-1 with TRBJ2-2, with TRBD1 matching over 9 bases. Per the germline V gene, CDR1 is MNHNS and CDR2 is SASEGT. There are 16 residues in the CDR3. Trimming at V came to 6 bases and at J to 8 bases, leaving 13 bases not matched to a gene. The CDR3 region is CASRDSLNRGPGELFF. CDR3 DNA: TGTGCCAGCAGAGATTCTCTTAACAGGGGGCCGGGGGAGCTGTTTTTT.